This TCR beta chain stems from a study of T cell responses to AZD1222 COVID-19 vaccine. Sequencing used immunoSEQ multiplex PCR; TCRdb keeps in-frame clones, though not all of them. The sample has around 140,000 clones, roughly 92% seen once. Remarks on this clone: No antigen is known for it.

The V gene end was trimmed by 1 base and the J gene end by 1 base; junction bases not matched to a gene: 13. Germline values: CDR1 SGHDN, CDR2 FVKESK. The CDR3 length is 19 residues. Study findings and constraints: Repertoires were obtained solely post-peak T cell response. Spike-specific TCR breadth and depth were elevated following two AZD1222 doses. AZD1222 recipients seropositive at baseline numbered only six or seven.

This receptor was identified in an adult in good health. This sequence joins TRBV14 and TRBJ2-3; 8 bases are a match to TRBD2. The source was peripheral blood, collected on day 0 of AZD1222 vaccination. CDR3 bases: TGTGCCAGCAGCCAAGGTGCGGTAGCGGGTAGCGGGGGCACAGATACGCAGTATTTT. Translated, it gives CASSQGAVAGSGGTDTQYF.